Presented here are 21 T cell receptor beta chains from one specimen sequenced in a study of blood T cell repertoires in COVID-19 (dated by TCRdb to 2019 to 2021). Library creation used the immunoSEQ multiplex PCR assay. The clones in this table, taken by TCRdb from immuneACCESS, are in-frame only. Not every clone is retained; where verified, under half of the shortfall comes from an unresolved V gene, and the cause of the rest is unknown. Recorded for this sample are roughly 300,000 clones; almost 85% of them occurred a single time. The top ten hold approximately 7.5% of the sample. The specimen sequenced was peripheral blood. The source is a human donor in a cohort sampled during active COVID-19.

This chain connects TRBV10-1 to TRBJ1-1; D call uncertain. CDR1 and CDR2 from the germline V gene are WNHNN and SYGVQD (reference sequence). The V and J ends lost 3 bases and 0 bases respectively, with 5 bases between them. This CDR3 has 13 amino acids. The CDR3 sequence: CASSDVMNTEAFF. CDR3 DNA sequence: TGCGCCAGCAGTGATGTAATGAACACTGAAGCTTTCTTT.

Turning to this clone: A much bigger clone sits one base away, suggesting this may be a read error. The CDR3 is CASSGSSYNEQFF. The DNA of the CDR3 is TGTGCCAGCAGTGGGAGCTCCTACAATGAGCAGTTCTTC. The V gene is TRBV27, the J gene TRBJ2-1; D possibly corresponds to TRBD2 (5 bases). V lost 5 bases and J 0 bases, leaving 5 bases between the germline ends. This CDR3 spans 13 amino acids. Germline lookup yields CDR1 MNHEY and CDR2 SMNVEV (reference sequence).

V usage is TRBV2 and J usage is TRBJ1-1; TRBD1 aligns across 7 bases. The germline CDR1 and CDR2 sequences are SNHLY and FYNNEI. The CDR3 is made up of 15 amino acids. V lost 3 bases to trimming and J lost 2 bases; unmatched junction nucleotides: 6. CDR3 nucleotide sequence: TGTGCCAGCAGTGAGCCGGGACAGAGTAACACTGAAGCTTTCTTT. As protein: CASSEPGQSNTEAFF.

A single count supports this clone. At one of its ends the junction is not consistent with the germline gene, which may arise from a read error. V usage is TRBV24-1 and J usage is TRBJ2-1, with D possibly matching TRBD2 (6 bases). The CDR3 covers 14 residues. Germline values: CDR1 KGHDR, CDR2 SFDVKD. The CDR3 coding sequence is TGTGCCACAAGTGTCGTCGGGGGAGAGAATGAGCAGTTCTTC. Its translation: CATSVVGGENEQFF.

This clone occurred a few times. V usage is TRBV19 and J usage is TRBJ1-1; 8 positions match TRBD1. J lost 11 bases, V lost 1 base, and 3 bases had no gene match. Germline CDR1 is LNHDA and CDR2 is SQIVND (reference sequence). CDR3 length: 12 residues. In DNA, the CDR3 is TGTGCCAGTAGTATAGCAGGGGGCTTGGCTTTCTTT. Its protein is CASSIAGGLAFF.

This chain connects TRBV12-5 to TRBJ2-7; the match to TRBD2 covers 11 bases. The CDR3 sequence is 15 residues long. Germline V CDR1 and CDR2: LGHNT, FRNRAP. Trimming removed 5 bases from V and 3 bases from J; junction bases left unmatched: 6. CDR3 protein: CASGGLAGGRYEQYF. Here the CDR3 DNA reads TGTGCTAGTGGTGGGCTAGCGGGGGGACGCTACGAGCAGTACTTC.

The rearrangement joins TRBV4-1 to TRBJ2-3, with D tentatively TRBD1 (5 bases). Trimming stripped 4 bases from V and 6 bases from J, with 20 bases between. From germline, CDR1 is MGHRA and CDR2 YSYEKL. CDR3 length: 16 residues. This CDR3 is CASSRNGARNKDTQYF. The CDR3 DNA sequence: TGCGCCAGCAGCCGAAATGGGGCACGGAATAAGGATACGCAGTATTTT.

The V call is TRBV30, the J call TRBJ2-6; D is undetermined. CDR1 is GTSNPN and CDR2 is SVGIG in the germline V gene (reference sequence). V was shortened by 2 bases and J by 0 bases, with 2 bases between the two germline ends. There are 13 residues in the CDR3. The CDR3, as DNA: TGTGCCTGGAGTCACTCTGGGGCCAACGTCCTGACTTTC. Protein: CAWSHSGANVLTF.

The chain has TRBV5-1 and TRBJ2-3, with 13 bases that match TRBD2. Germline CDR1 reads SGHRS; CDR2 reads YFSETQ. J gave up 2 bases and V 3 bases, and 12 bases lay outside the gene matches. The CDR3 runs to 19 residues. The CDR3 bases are TGCGCCAGCAGCTCCGGAACTAGCGGGGGGGCGTGGGTCACAGATACGCAGTATTTT. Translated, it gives CASSSGTSGGAWVTDTQYF. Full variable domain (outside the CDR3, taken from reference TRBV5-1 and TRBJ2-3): KAGVTQTPRYLIKTRGQQVTLSCSPISGHRSVSWYQQTPGQGLQFLFEYFSETQRNKGNFPGRFSGRQFSNSRSEMNVSTLELGDSALYLCASSSGTSGGAWVTDTQYFGPGTRLTVL.

The CDR3 sequence: CASSQVGGRNYGYTF. The CDR3 region has the DNA TGTGCCAGCAGCCAAGTGGGAGGACGTAACTATGGCTACACCTTC. The chain has TRBV4-2 and TRBJ1-2, with no clear D. The V end lost 1 base, the J end lost 1 base, and 10 bases lay between the germline ends. CDR3 length: 15 residues. CDR1 and CDR2 (germline): LGHNA, YNFKEQ.

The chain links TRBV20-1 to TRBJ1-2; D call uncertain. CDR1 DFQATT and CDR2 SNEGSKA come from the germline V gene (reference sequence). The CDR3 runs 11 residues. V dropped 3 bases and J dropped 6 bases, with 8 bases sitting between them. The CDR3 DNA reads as TGCAGTGCTAGGGAGAACCATGGCTACACCTTC. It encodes CSARENHGYTF.

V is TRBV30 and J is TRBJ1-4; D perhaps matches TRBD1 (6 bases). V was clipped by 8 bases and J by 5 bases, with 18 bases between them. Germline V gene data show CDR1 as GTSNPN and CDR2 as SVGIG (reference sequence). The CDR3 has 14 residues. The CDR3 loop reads CALNRDTLNEKLFF. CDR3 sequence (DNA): TGTGCCCTTAACCGGGACACCTTGAATGAAAAACTGTTTTTT. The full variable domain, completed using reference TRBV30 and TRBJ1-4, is SQTIHQWPATLVQPVGSPLSLECTVEGTSNPNLYWYRQAAGRGLQLLFYSVGIGQISSEVPQNLSASRPQDRQFILSSKKLLLSDSGFYLCALNRDTLNEKLFFGSGTQLSVL.

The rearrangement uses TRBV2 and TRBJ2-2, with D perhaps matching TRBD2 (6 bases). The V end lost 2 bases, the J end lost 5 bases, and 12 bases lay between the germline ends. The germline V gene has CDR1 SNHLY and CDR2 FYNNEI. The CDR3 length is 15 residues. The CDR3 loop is CASSEPWRGTGELFF. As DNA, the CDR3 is TGTGCCAGCAGTGAACCGTGGCGGGGAACCGGGGAGCTGTTTTTT.

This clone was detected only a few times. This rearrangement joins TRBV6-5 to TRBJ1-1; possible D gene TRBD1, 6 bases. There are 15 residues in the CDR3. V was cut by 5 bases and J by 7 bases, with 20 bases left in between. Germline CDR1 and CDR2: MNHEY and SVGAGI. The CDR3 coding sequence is TGTGCCAGCAGTACATACAGGGATCCCTTAGGTGAAGCTTTCTTT. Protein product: CASSTYRDPLGEAFF.

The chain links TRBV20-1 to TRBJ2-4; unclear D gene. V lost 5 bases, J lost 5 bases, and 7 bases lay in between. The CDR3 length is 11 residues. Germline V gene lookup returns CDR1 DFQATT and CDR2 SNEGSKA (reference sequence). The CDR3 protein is CSAAAQNIQYF. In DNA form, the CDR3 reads TGCAGTGCTGCGGCCCAAAACATTCAGTACTTC.

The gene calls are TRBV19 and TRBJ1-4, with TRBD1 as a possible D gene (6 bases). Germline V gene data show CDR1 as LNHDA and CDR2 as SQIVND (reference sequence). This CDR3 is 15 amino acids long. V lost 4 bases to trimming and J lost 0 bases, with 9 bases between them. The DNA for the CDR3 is TGTGCCAGTAGTAGGACAGCCTCAACTAATGAAAAACTGTTTTTT. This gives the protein CASSRTASTNEKLFF.

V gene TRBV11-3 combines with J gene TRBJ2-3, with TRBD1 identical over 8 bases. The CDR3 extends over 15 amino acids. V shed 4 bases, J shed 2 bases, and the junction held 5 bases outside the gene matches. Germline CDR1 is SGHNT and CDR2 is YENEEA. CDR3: CASSSGTGHTDTQYF. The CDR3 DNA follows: TGTGCCAGCAGCTCCGGGACAGGTCACACAGATACGCAGTATTTT.

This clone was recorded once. The chain's CDR3 is CASSHRGEQFF. The DNA for the CDR3 is TGTGCCAGCAGCCACAGGGGTGAGCAGTTCTTC. The chain combines TRBV14 with TRBJ2-1; TRBD1 might be the D (6 bases). CDR3 length: 11 residues. The V gene lost 3 bases and the J gene lost 9 bases, with 6 bases spanning the gap. Germline assignment: CDR1 SGHDN and CDR2 FVKESK.

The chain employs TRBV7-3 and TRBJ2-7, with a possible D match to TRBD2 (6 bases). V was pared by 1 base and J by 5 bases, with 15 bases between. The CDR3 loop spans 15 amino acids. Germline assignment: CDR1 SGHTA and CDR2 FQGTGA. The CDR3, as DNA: TGTGCCAGCAGCTTAAATTCCGGCGGGGTCAACGAGCAGTACTTC. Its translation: CASSLNSGGVNEQYF.

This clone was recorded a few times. CDR3 sequence reads: CASRRYGYTF. As DNA, the CDR3 is TGTGCCAGCAGGAGGTATGGCTACACCTTC. The genes are TRBV6-4 and TRBJ1-2; D is ambiguous. CDR1 is MRHNA and CDR2 is SNTAGT in the germline V gene. Deletions cut 6 bases from V and 5 bases from J, with 4 bases between. This CDR3 contains 10 residues.

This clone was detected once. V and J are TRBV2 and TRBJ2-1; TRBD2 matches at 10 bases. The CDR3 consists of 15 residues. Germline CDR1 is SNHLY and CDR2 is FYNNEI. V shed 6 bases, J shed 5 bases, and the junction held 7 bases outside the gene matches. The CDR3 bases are TGTGCCAGCAGACTTCTAGCGGGGGTCGACAATGAGCAGTTCTTC. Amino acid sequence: CASRLLAGVDNEQFF.